Following are 32 T cell receptor beta chains from one sample sequenced in a study of cytomegalovirus exposure and HLA in healthy donors. 13 Jbeta primers and 60 Vbeta primers were used for the PCR. The table came from immunoSEQ multiplex PCR; TCRdb's copy has only in-frame clones and leaves some out. The sample shows 170,000 or so clones, over 65% of them seen only once. The specimen was PBMCs. The receptors were sampled from a woman aged 55-69 years in good health and CMV-seropositive.

The gene calls are TRBV7-2 and TRBJ2-5, with D perhaps TRBD2 (6 bases). Germline V gene sequence: CDR1 SGHTA, CDR2 FQGNSA. CDR3 length: 15 amino acids. The ends were cut back, 5 bases at V and 1 base at J, with 14 bases in the middle. The CDR3 loop is CASSPPWDFQETQYF. As DNA, the CDR3 is TGTGCCAGCAGCCCCCCGTGGGACTTCCAAGAGACCCAGTACTTC. The full variable domain, in which reference TRBV7-2 and TRBJ2-5 provide the parts outside the CDR3, is GAGVSQSPSNKVTEKGKDVELRCDPISGHTALYWYRQSLGQGLEFLIYFQGNSAPDKSGLPSDRFSAERTGGSVSTLTIQRTQQEDSAVYLCASSPPWDFQETQYFGPGTRLLVL.

The V gene is TRBV7-2, the J gene TRBJ2-3, with D perhaps TRBD2 (6 bases). From germline, CDR1 is SGHTA and CDR2 FQGNSA. Trimming took 5 bases from V and 6 from J, leaving 18 bases between them. This CDR3 has 15 amino acids. This CDR3 is CASSDQAGFWDTQYF. CDR3 DNA: TGTGCCAGCAGCGACCAAGCGGGTTTCTGGGATACGCAGTATTTT.

The V and J genes are TRBV6-1 and TRBJ2-2; TRBD1 matches 7 bases. The germline V gene has CDR1 MNHNS and CDR2 SASEGT. This CDR3 is built from 14 residues. V gave up 2 bases and J gave up 6 bases; unmatched junction bases: 3. CDR3 in amino acids: CASSETQGAGELFF. The CDR3 nucleotides are TGTGCCAGCAGTGAAACTCAGGGGGCCGGGGAGCTGTTTTTT.

V usage is TRBV6-5 and J usage is TRBJ2-7; 11 nucleotides agree with TRBD2. The CDR3 is made up of 14 amino acids. With V trimmed by 4 bases and J by 1 base, 0 bases remained unmatched. CDR1 MNHEY and CDR2 SVGAGI come from the germline V gene. CDR3 residues: CASSWTSGSYEQYF. In DNA form, the CDR3 reads TGTGCCAGCAGTTGGACTAGCGGGTCCTACGAGCAGTACTTC.

The rearrangement joins TRBV29-1 to TRBJ1-2; D unresolved. Per the germline V gene, CDR1 is SQVTM and CDR2 is ANQGSEA. Trimming took off 4 bases at V and 1 base at J, with 10 bases between the two ends. The CDR3 consists of 13 residues. The CDR3, as DNA: TGCAGCGTTGTTGGGGAGTATAACTATGGCTACACCTTC. Its protein is CSVVGEYNYGYTF.

V usage is TRBV15 and J usage is TRBJ1-5; unclear D gene. Germline values: CDR1 LNHNV, CDR2 YYDKDF (reference sequence). The germline V and J ends were trimmed by 1 base and 6 bases, with 7 bases remaining between them. This CDR3 spans 13 amino acids. The CDR3: CATSRGGGQPQHF. CDR3 DNA: TGTGCCACCAGCAGAGGAGGAGGTCAGCCCCAGCATTTT. Full variable domain (outside the CDR3, taken from reference TRBV15 and TRBJ1-5): DAMVIQNPRYQVTQFGKPVTLSCSQTLNHNVMYWYQQKSSQAPKLLFHYYDKDFNNEADTPDNFQSRRPNTSFCFLDIRSPGLGDTAMYLCATSRGGGQPQHFGDGTRLSIL.

The chain employs TRBV18 and TRBJ2-5; 12 nucleotides agree with TRBD2. CDR1 is KGHSH, CDR2 LQKENI, per germline. J lost 1 base, V lost 3 bases, and 0 bases had no gene match. This CDR3 contains 15 residues. The CDR3 bases are TGTGCCAGCTCACCGGGACTAGCGGGCCAAGAGACCCAGTACTTC. This encodes CASSPGLAGQETQYF. The full variable domain, in which reference TRBV18 and TRBJ2-5 provide the parts outside the CDR3, is NAGVMQNPRHLVRRRGQEARLRCSPMKGHSHVYWYRQLPEEGLKFMVYLQKENIIDESGMPKERFSAEFPKEGPSILRIQQVVRGDSAAYFCASSPGLAGQETQYFGPGTRLLVL.

The chain joins TRBV27 to TRBJ2-1, with 8 nucleotides matching TRBD2. From germline, CDR1 is MNHEY and CDR2 SMNVEV (reference sequence). The CDR3 runs 16 residues. V lost 6 bases to trimming and J lost 4 bases; unmatched junction nucleotides: 11. The CDR3, as DNA: TGTGCCAGCAGCCAATTCAGCGGGGGAGCGTACAATGAGCAGTTCTTC. As protein: CASSQFSGGAYNEQFF.

The chain combines TRBV28 with TRBJ1-4; D call uncertain. Germline-derived CDR1 and CDR2 are MDHEN and SYDVKM. The CDR3 is 13 residues long. Trimming left V 4 bases short and J 8 bases short, with 11 bases between. The CDR3 nucleotides read TGTGCCAGCAGTTCACCCGACGGGGAAAAACTGTTTTTT. Amino acid sequence: CASSSPDGEKLFF.

The chain has TRBV6-5 and TRBJ1-4; 7 bases are shared with TRBD1. The CDR3 length is 15 residues. J gave up 7 bases and V 0 bases, and 5 bases lay outside the gene matches. The V gene's germline CDR1 is MNHEY and CDR2 SVGAGI. The CDR3 here is CASSYSTGLVEKLFF. The CDR3 nucleotides read TGTGCCAGCAGTTACTCGACAGGGCTTGTTGAAAAACTGTTTTTT.

The chain has TRBV19 and TRBJ1-5; no clear D gene. In germline, CDR1 is LNHDA, CDR2 SQIVND (reference sequence). The CDR3 contains 12 residues. The germline V and J ends were trimmed by 4 bases and 8 bases, with 9 bases remaining between them. The CDR3 DNA reads TGTGCCAGTAGTAACCCCCGGGAGCCCCAGCATTTT. Translated: CASSNPREPQHF.

The chain uses TRBV6-1 and TRBJ2-7, with 12 positions matching TRBD2. From germline, CDR1 is MNHNS and CDR2 SASEGT. The CDR3 has 17 residues. Trimming took 1 base from V and 3 from J; bases not matched to a gene: 7. Written as DNA, the CDR3 is TGTGCCAGCAGTGAAGTCCTGCGACTAGCGGGAGTCTACGAGCAGTACTTC. Amino acids: CASSEVLRLAGVYEQYF.

This chain connects TRBV28 to TRBJ1-1; 9 positions agree with TRBD1. V was clipped by 10 bases and J by 6 bases; unmatched bases: 12. The CDR3 covers 14 residues. Germline-derived CDR1 and CDR2 are MDHEN and SYDVKM. DNA for the CDR3: TGTGCCACCACAAACGACAGGGGGATTGCTGAAGCTTTCTTT. Protein sequence: CATTNDRGIAEAFF.

The chain uses TRBV5-4 and TRBJ1-4; D is unclear. Trimming left V 3 bases short and J 3 bases short, with 9 bases between. This CDR3 is 14 amino acids long. Germline V gene lookup returns CDR1 SGHNT and CDR2 YYREEE (reference sequence). CDR3 nucleotides: TGTGCCAGCAGCTCCCGGGATTCTAATGAAAAACTGTTTTTT. Residues: CASSSRDSNEKLFF.

The chain links TRBV18 to TRBJ1-6, with D possibly matching TRBD1 (5 bases). This CDR3 is built from 13 residues. V gave up 5 bases and J gave up 12 bases, with 14 bases separating them. Germline V gene data show CDR1 as KGHSH and CDR2 as LQKENI. DNA of the CDR3: TGTGCCAGCTCATCGATGCAGGGACTACCCCTCCACTTT. Translating gives CASSSMQGLPLHF.

The chain links TRBV19 to TRBJ2-2; tentatively, D is TRBD2 (6 bases). Germline V gene data show CDR1 as LNHDA and CDR2 as SQIVND (reference sequence). V shed 4 bases and J shed 7 bases, with 19 bases lying between them. The CDR3 runs 16 residues. CDR3 nucleotide sequence: TGTGCCAGTAGTAGGCGTGGAGGGATGAGGAGCGGGGAGCTGTTTTTT. It specifies CASSRRGGMRSGELFF.

J is TRBJ2-5 and V is TRBV9, with 8 bases that match TRBD1. Judging by the DNA end, TRBJ2-7 fits better; the J call may be wrong. Per germline, CDR1 SGDLS and CDR2 YYNGEE. CDR3 length: 15 amino acids. DNA of the CDR3: TGTGCCAGCAGCGTAGGGGAGGACAGGGTGTACGAGCAGTACTTC. This gives the protein CASSVGEDRVYEQYF.

The rearrangement joins TRBV27 to TRBJ1-6; D is unresolved. Trimming took 2 bases from V and 16 from J, leaving 15 bases between them. Germline loops: CDR1 MNHEY, CDR2 SMNVEV (reference sequence). The CDR3 totals 13 residues. Here the CDR3 reads CASSLVEMEALHF. DNA for the CDR3: TGTGCCAGCAGTTTAGTGGAGATGGAAGCTCTCCACTTT.

The chain has TRBV28 and TRBJ1-1, with D tentatively TRBD1 (5 bases). Germline CDR1 reads MDHEN; CDR2 reads SYDVKM. The CDR3 has 16 residues. Trimming took off 5 bases at V and 5 bases at J, with 21 bases between the two ends. CDR3 residues: CASSIDSGSMRTEAFF. DNA of the CDR3: TGTGCCAGCAGTATTGACTCAGGGTCGATGAGGACTGAAGCTTTCTTT.

The V call is TRBV29-1, the J call TRBJ1-4, with D perhaps TRBD1 (6 bases). Germline CDR1 is SQVTM and CDR2 is ANQGSEA. The CDR3 is made up of 11 amino acids. Trimming took 7 bases from V and 8 from J, leaving 11 bases between them. In DNA, the CDR3 is TGCAGCGGGACAGAACGAGAAAAACTGTTTTTT. It translates to CSGTEREKLFF.

A few counts support this clone. CDR3 nucleotides: TGTGCCAGCATTCTAAACTACGAGCAGTACTTC. Its protein is CASILNYEQYF. This sequence joins TRBV28 and TRBJ2-7; D uncertain. The CDR3 consists of 11 residues. Germline V gene lookup returns CDR1 MDHEN and CDR2 SYDVKM. Trimming took off 7 bases at V and 3 bases at J, with 7 bases between the two ends.

The chain combines TRBV6-4 with TRBJ2-7, with 8 bases fitting TRBD2. V shed 6 bases and J 5 bases; nucleotides not matched to a gene: 0. CDR3 length equals 11 residues. CDR1 and CDR2 from the germline V gene are MRHNA and SNTAGT. CDR3 amino acids: CASRGLDEQYF. CDR3 coding DNA: TGTGCCAGCAGGGGACTAGACGAGCAGTACTTC.

This chain links TRBV7-8 with TRBJ2-7; 9 bases align to TRBD2. Germline CDR1 is SGHVS and CDR2 is FQNEAQ. J gave up 1 base and V 5 bases, and 9 bases lay outside the gene matches. The CDR3 has 16 amino acids. CDR3 sequence: CASSPTPAGGSYEQYF. DNA for the CDR3: TGTGCCAGCAGCCCAACCCCAGCGGGAGGTTCCTACGAGCAGTACTTC.

The chain couples TRBV30 to TRBJ2-7, with D possibly being TRBD2 (6 bases). The CDR3 loop spans 11 amino acids. Germline CDR1 and CDR2: GTSNPN and SVGIG (reference sequence). V gave up 8 bases and J gave up 5 bases, with 13 bases separating them. CDR3 DNA sequence: TGTGCCGGGGGGAGAAGGGACGAGCAGTACTTC. Residues: CAGGRRDEQYF.

The chain joins TRBV28 to TRBJ2-7, with 8 nucleotides matching TRBD2. The CDR3 has 13 residues. From germline, CDR1 is MDHEN and CDR2 SYDVKM. The V gene end was trimmed by 7 bases and the J gene end by 4 bases; junction bases not matched to a gene: 6. Here the CDR3 reads CASTAGGPYEQYF. DNA of the CDR3: TGTGCCAGCACGGCGGGAGGACCTTACGAGCAGTACTTC.

V usage is TRBV30 and J usage is TRBJ2-7, with a tentative D call TRBD2 (5 bases). With 2 bases removed from V and 2 bases from J, the gap between germline ends came to 7 bases. The germline gives CDR1 GTSNPN, CDR2 SVGIG (reference sequence). The CDR3 is 12 amino acids. The CDR3 DNA follows: TGTGCCTGGAGTATCGGGACCTACGAGCAGTACTTC. It encodes CAWSIGTYEQYF.

V usage is TRBV7-2 and J usage is TRBJ1-2; TRBD1 might be the D (5 bases). The CDR3 covers 16 residues. V was cut by 5 bases and J by 4 bases, with 20 bases left in between. CDR1 is SGHTA, CDR2 FQGNSA, per germline. This CDR3 is CASSTLTVPRGYGYTF. The CDR3 DNA is TGTGCCAGCAGCACCCTGACAGTCCCCCGAGGCTATGGCTACACCTTC.

This clone occurred a few times. The chain carries TRBV6-5 and TRBJ1-4, with D perhaps matching TRBD1 (5 bases). V was cut by 9 bases and J by 1 base, with 9 bases left in between. The CDR3 extends over 13 amino acids. Germline-derived CDR1 and CDR2 are MNHEY and SVGAGI. CDR3 nucleotides: TGTGCCAGGTCAGGGAAAACTAATGAAAAACTGTTTTTT. It translates to CARSGKTNEKLFF.

This clone was seen more than once but under ten times. This rearrangement joins TRBV4-2 to TRBJ2-2; 11 positions match TRBD1. V was clipped by 6 bases and J by 7 bases; unmatched bases: 10. This CDR3 has 16 residues. CDR1 and CDR2 from the germline V gene are LGHNA and YNFKEQ. CDR3 loop: CASSLLGQGVGGELFF. CDR3 in DNA: TGTGCCAGCAGTCTACTGGGACAGGGGGTCGGCGGGGAGCTGTTTTTT.

V usage is TRBV7-9 and J usage is TRBJ1-4; weak D call: TRBD1 (6 bases). V lost 5 bases and J 2 bases, leaving 9 bases between the germline ends. Germline values: CDR1 SEHNR, CDR2 FQNEAQ (reference sequence). The CDR3 is made up of 14 amino acids. CDR3 DNA: TGTGCCAGCAGCCAGGGGTGGACTAATGAAAAACTGTTTTTT. It encodes CASSQGWTNEKLFF.

About this clone: The same CDR3 also results from other DNA sequences found in this sample. The chain combines TRBV6-1 with TRBJ2-3, with 11 positions matching TRBD2. The V and J ends lost 0 bases and 5 bases, in that order; junction bases with no gene match: 10. CDR1 MNHNS and CDR2 SASEGT come from the germline V gene. The CDR3 is 18 residues long. CDR3 bases: TGTGCCAGCAGTGAAGCCCCGTATCTAGCGGGGGGCGGAGATACGCAGTATTTT. It is translated as CASSEAPYLAGGGDTQYF.

The J gene is TRBJ1-4, the V gene TRBV4-2, with D tentatively TRBD1 (6 bases). There are 14 residues in the CDR3. The V gene lost 7 bases and the J gene lost 4 bases, with 13 bases spanning the gap. Germline V gene data show CDR1 as LGHNA and CDR2 as YNFKEQ. The CDR3 DNA reads as TGTGCCAGCAACCTGGACAGCCTTAATGAAAAACTGTTTTTT. Translating gives CASNLDSLNEKLFF.